The 31 T cell receptor beta chains below all came from one sample that was sequenced in a study of shared clonotypes between healthy human individuals. Repertoires were generated with immunoSEQ multiplex PCR, while TCRdb's copy carries only in-frame clones and drops some. Here the sample spans more than 550,000 clones, roughly 72% being singletons. The specimen was memory CD4+ T cells sorted from blood. Subset denoted: CD45RA-negative fraction. Receptor source: a woman aged 25 to 39 in good health.

The chain combines TRBV21-1 with TRBJ2-3; no check of the table's D call, TRBD2, against the DNA was made. TRBV21-1 is a pseudogene locus. The CDR3 extends over 20 amino acids. This CDR3 reads CASSKGRLAGVQIHTDTQYF. The CDR3 DNA follows: TGTGCCAGCAGCAAAGGGCGGCTAGCGGGAGTCCAGATACATACAGATACGCAGTATTTT.

In this sample, this clone turned up a few times. The chain is built from TRBV13 and TRBJ2-7; D uncertain. With 2 bases removed from V and 3 bases from J, the gap between germline ends came to 8 bases. The CDR3 covers 13 residues. Germline loops: CDR1 PRHDT, CDR2 FYEKMQ (reference sequence). As DNA, the CDR3 is TGTGCCAGCAGCTTACACAAATACTACGAGCAGTACTTC. Its protein product is CASSLHKYYEQYF.

A note on this clone: Distinct nucleotide sequences in the sample also encode this CDR3. CDR3: CASSLGPEQYF. In DNA, the CDR3 is TGCGCCAGCAGCTTGGGCCCCGAGCAGTACTTC. The chain carries TRBV5-1 and TRBJ2-7; no clear D gene. The V gene's germline CDR1 is SGHRS and CDR2 YFSETQ. The CDR3 consists of 11 residues. Deletions cut 0 bases from V and 6 bases from J, with 4 bases between.

The V gene is TRBV18, the J gene TRBJ2-7, with D maybe TRBD1 (6 bases). CDR3 length: 17 residues. Germline CDR1 is KGHSH and CDR2 is LQKENI. V lost 0 bases, J lost 8 bases, and 23 bases lay in between. The CDR3 reads CASSPPGLFGTTDQQYF. The CDR3 region has the DNA TGTGCCAGCTCACCACCGGGGTTATTTGGGACAACGGATCAGCAGTACTTC.

V usage is TRBV5-1 and J usage is TRBJ2-3; 7 bases line up with TRBD1. CDR1 is SGHRS, CDR2 YFSETQ, per germline. The V and J ends lost 7 bases and 8 bases, in that order; junction bases with no gene match: 13. This CDR3 is 14 amino acids long. For the CDR3, the DNA is TGCGCCAGCGCCGAGGGGGCGGTAATCCTTACGCAGTATTTT. As protein: CASAEGAVILTQYF.

The gene calls are TRBV6-5 and TRBJ1-2, with D perhaps matching TRBD1 (6 bases). The CDR3 is 14 residues long. Trimming stripped 6 bases from V and 4 bases from J, with 15 bases between. Per germline, CDR1 MNHEY and CDR2 SVGAGI. The CDR3 nucleotides read TGTGCCAGCAGATCGAGCAGGGGCGGCTATGGCTACACCTTC. This encodes CASRSSRGGYGYTF.

V usage is TRBV5-1 and J usage is TRBJ1-3, with D hard to call. CDR3 length: 16 residues. Germline CDR1 is SGHRS and CDR2 is YFSETQ. The V gene lost 0 bases and the J gene lost 0 bases, with 10 bases spanning the gap. The CDR3 nucleotides are TGCGCCAGCAGCTTGGTTCAGGTGGACTCTGGAAACACCATATATTTT. Translating it yields CASSLVQVDSGNTIYF.

The table lists this clone with many counts. The chain is built from TRBV25-1 and TRBJ2-7; D may be TRBD1 or TRBD2 (7 bases each). The CDR3 has 14 amino acids. V gave up 3 bases and J gave up 5 bases, with 14 bases separating them. The germline gives CDR1 MGHDK, CDR2 SYGVNS. The chain's CDR3 is CASSESGGGNEQYF. In DNA form, the CDR3 reads TGTGCCAGCAGTGAGTCAGGGGGAGGGAACGAGCAGTACTTC.

The chain links TRBV2 to TRBJ2-2; tentatively, D is TRBD1 (6 bases). The CDR3 consists of 15 residues. V was pared by 5 bases and J by 7 bases, with 17 bases between. Looked up from germline, CDR1 is SNHLY and CDR2 is FYNNEI. The DNA for the CDR3 is TGTGCCAGCAGTCCCCCGTGGGGGCAAGACGGGGAGCTGTTTTTT. Encoded protein: CASSPPWGQDGELFF. The complete variable domain, with remaining parts taken from reference TRBV2 and TRBJ2-2, reads EPEVTQTPSHQVTQMGQEVILRCVPISNHLYFYWYRQILGQKVEFLVSFYNNEISEKSEIFDDQFSVERPDGSNFTLKIRSTKLEDSAMYFCASSPPWGQDGELFFGEGSRLTVL.

The chain employs TRBV7-4 and TRBJ2-7; D is undetermined. The germline V gene has CDR1 SGHVT and CDR2 SQSDAQ. CDR3 length: 13 amino acids. V lost 1 base, J lost 4 bases, and 8 bases lay in between. CDR3 sequence (DNA): TGTGCCAGCAGCTTAGTTTGGGCGTACGAGCAGTACTTC. Translation: CASSLVWAYEQYF.

This chain joins TRBV28 and TRBJ1-5; 7 nucleotides align to TRBD1. The germline gives CDR1 MDHEN, CDR2 SYDVKM. V dropped 4 bases and J dropped 5; count of bases not matched to a gene: 11. The CDR3 has 16 amino acids. The CDR3 loop reads CASSSRGYRGHQPQHF. The CDR3 bases are TGTGCCAGCAGTTCTCGCGGGTACAGGGGACATCAGCCCCAGCATTTT.

This clone was seen a few times. The chain combines TRBV5-1 with TRBJ2-1; 11 bases match TRBD2. The CDR3 is made up of 18 amino acids. Germline V lookup: CDR1 SGHRS, CDR2 YFSETQ. V lost 0 bases to trimming and J lost 6 bases; unmatched junction nucleotides: 11. The DNA for the CDR3 is TGCGCCAGCAGCTTGGTTGCTAGCGGGAGGCCAAGCATCAATGAGCAGTTCTTC. This encodes CASSLVASGRPSINEQFF.

Points on this clone: A much larger clone lies a single base off, so this may be a read error. The genes are TRBV5-6 and TRBJ2-7, with 7 bases aligning to TRBD1. Losses at the gene ends were 2 bases for V and 1 base for J; bases not matched to a gene: 0. This CDR3 has 13 amino acids. In germline, CDR1 is SGHDT, CDR2 YYEEEE. The CDR3 reads CASSLQGSYEQYF. CDR3 nucleotide sequence: TGTGCCAGCAGCTTACAGGGGTCCTACGAGCAGTACTTC.

This clone was seen only a few times. CDR3 nucleotides: TGTGCCACCAGCAGAGCCCGGGACAGGGCCTACAATGAGCAGTTCTTC. This encodes CATSRARDRAYNEQFF. The chain employs TRBV15 and TRBJ2-1; TRBD1 aligns across 9 bases. Germline CDR1 reads LNHNV; CDR2 reads YYDKDF (reference sequence). The V and J ends lost 1 base and 2 bases, in that order; junction bases with no gene match: 3. The length of the CDR3 is 16 residues. Combining the CDR3 with reference TRBV15 and TRBJ2-1 gives the whole variable domain DAMVIQNPRYQVTQFGKPVTLSCSQTLNHNVMYWYQQKSSQAPKLLFHYYDKDFNNEADTPDNFQSRRPNTSFCFLDIRSPGLGDTAMYLCATSRARDRAYNEQFFGPGTRLTVL.

The gene calls are TRBV6-1 and TRBJ1-1; TRBD1 might be the D (5 bases). Trimming left V 4 bases short and J 6 bases short, with 12 bases between. The CDR3 runs to 13 residues. CDR1 is MNHNS and CDR2 is SASEGT in the germline V gene. This CDR3 is CASSAAGQPEAFF. CDR3 DNA: TGTGCCAGCAGTGCGGCAGGGCAACCTGAAGCTTTCTTT.

This clone has just one count. The gene calls are TRBV9 and TRBJ2-5, with 8 bases identical to TRBD2. The CDR3 is 16 residues long. After removal of 2 bases from V and 5 bases from J, the junction contained 11 bases not matched to a gene. Germline V CDR1 and CDR2: SGDLS, YYNGEE. The CDR3 here is CASSVGAGVSGETQYF. In DNA form, the CDR3 reads TGTGCCAGCAGCGTGGGAGCGGGAGTCTCGGGGGAGACCCAGTACTTC.

Only a few counts were recorded for this clone. The chain carries TRBV28 and TRBJ2-3, with D unclear. The CDR3 extends over 11 amino acids. Between the trimmed V and J ends, which lost 4 bases and 7 bases, there was a span of 6 bases. Germline loops: CDR1 MDHEN, CDR2 SYDVKM. The CDR3 spells CASSSHHTQYF. In nucleotides, the CDR3 is TGTGCCAGCAGTTCCCACCATACGCAGTATTTT.

This clone was found a few times. The gene calls are TRBV18 and TRBJ2-5; either TRBD1 or TRBD2 may fit D (5 bases each). This CDR3 spans 15 amino acids. V lost 2 bases and J 1 base, leaving 11 bases between the germline ends. Germline V CDR1 and CDR2: KGHSH, LQKENI. CDR3 nucleotide sequence: TGTGCCAGCTCACCAGGGACCACACTCCAAGAGACCCAGTACTTC. It codes for CASSPGTTLQETQYF.

For this clone: The same CDR3 also results from other DNA sequences found in this sample. The V call is TRBV5-1, the J call TRBJ2-7, with TRBD1 identical over 12 bases. V shed 2 bases, J shed 5 bases, and the junction held 2 bases outside the gene matches. This CDR3 spans 14 amino acids. CDR1 and CDR2 (germline): SGHRS, YFSETQ. CDR3 bases: TGCGCCAGCAGCTTAGGGACAGGGGGCGACGAGCAGTACTTC. This gives the protein CASSLGTGGDEQYF. The variable domain in full, completed from reference TRBV5-1 and TRBJ2-7, reads KAGVTQTPRYLIKTRGQQVTLSCSPISGHRSVSWYQQTPGQGLQFLFEYFSETQRNKGNFPGRFSGRQFSNSRSEMNVSTLELGDSALYLCASSLGTGGDEQYFGPGTRLTVT.

J is TRBJ1-6 and V is TRBV7-9; possible D gene TRBD1, 5 bases. V shed 4 bases and J shed 6 bases, with 13 bases lying between them. CDR3 length: 15 amino acids. The germline CDR1 and CDR2 sequences are SEHNR and FQNEAQ (reference sequence). CDR3 coding DNA: TGTGCCAGCAGCTCTACCGGGACTCCTAATTCACCCCTCCACTTT. Translating gives CASSSTGTPNSPLHF.

This clone has more than one count but fewer than ten. DNA of the CDR3: TGTGCCAGCAGCCAAGATCGGGCTAGCGGGAGGGCTCGAGAGACCCAGTACTTC. Translated: CASSQDRASGRARETQYF. The chain joins TRBV14 to TRBJ2-5, with 12 bases lining up with TRBD2. This CDR3 has 18 residues. V trimming: 0 bases; J trimming: 4 bases; junction bases outside the gene matches: 9. CDR1 and CDR2 from the germline V gene are SGHDN and FVKESK.

The chain links TRBV28 to TRBJ1-2, with D hard to call. The CDR3 has 12 residues. The V gene's germline CDR1 is MDHEN and CDR2 SYDVKM. V was clipped by 10 bases and J by 4 bases, with 13 bases between them. CDR3 sequence: CATSGSLYGYTF. In nucleotides, the CDR3 is TGTGCCACTTCCGGGTCCCTCTATGGCTACACCTTC.

V and J are TRBV19 and TRBJ2-1; D is unclear. This CDR3 is 14 amino acids long. CDR1 is LNHDA, CDR2 SQIVND, per germline (reference sequence). The V end lost 2 bases, the J end lost 6 bases, and 11 bases lay between the germline ends. The CDR3 DNA is TGTGCCAGTAGTATAAAACTATTTTCCAATGAGCAGTTCTTC. Translated: CASSIKLFSNEQFF. The variable domain in full, with the rest retrieved from reference TRBV19 and TRBJ2-1, is DGGITQSPKYLFRKEGQNVTLSCEQNLNHDAMYWYRQDPGQGLRLIYYSQIVNDFQKGDIAEGYSVSREKKESFPLTVTSAQKNPTAFYLCASSIKLFSNEQFFGPGTRLTVL.

The chain is built from TRBV28 and TRBJ1-1, with TRBD1 as a possible D gene (5 bases). Germline V gene lookup returns CDR1 MDHEN and CDR2 SYDVKM. Trimming took off 4 bases at V and 9 bases at J, with 12 bases between the two ends. The CDR3 has 12 amino acids. The CDR3 coding sequence is TGTGCCAGCAGTTCGACGACAGAAAAAGCTTTCTTT. It specifies CASSSTTEKAFF. Drawing the rest from reference TRBV28 and TRBJ1-1, the complete variable domain is DVKVTQSSRYLVKRTGEKVFLECVQDMDHENMFWYRQDPGLGLRLIYFSYDVKMKEKGDIPEGYSVSREKKERFSLILESASTNQTSMYLCASSSTTEKAFFGQGTRLTVV.

This clone was picked up many times. This chain links TRBV2 with TRBJ1-2, with D perhaps TRBD1 (5 bases). The germline V and J ends were trimmed by 7 bases and 4 bases, with 10 bases remaining between them. CDR1 and CDR2 (germline): SNHLY, FYNNEI. This CDR3 comprises 12 residues. The chain's CDR3 is CASIGGGYGYTF. In nucleotides, the CDR3 is TGTGCCAGCATTGGGGGAGGCTATGGCTACACCTTC.

The rearrangement links TRBV2 to TRBJ1-1, with TRBD1 identical over 10 bases. CDR1 SNHLY and CDR2 FYNNEI come from the germline V gene. The CDR3 sequence is 13 residues long. The CDR3 DNA is TGTGCGGAGGACAGGGGGATGAACACTGAAGCTTTCTTT. Translation gives CAEDRGMNTEAFF.

The chain joins TRBV9 to TRBJ2-2; 7 nucleotides align to TRBD1. The CDR3 consists of 16 residues. Germline V gene sequence: CDR1 SGDLS, CDR2 YYNGEE. V shed 2 bases, J shed 1 base, and the junction held 5 bases outside the gene matches. The DNA of the CDR3 is TGTGCCAGCAGCGTGGGGACAGTGGGGAACACCGGGGAGCTGTTTTTT. Translated: CASSVGTVGNTGELFF.

This clone has a handful of counts. CDR3 protein: CASSRIGQLRKGDTQYF. DNA of the CDR3: TGTGCCAGCAGCAGGATCGGACAGCTCCGGAAGGGAGATACGCAGTATTTT. V and J are TRBV14 and TRBJ2-3; maybe TRBD1 (6 bases). Trimming pared 5 bases from V and 5 bases from J, leaving 23 bases between. Germline V gives CDR1 SGHDN, CDR2 FVKESK. The CDR3 spans 17 residues.

V is TRBV15 and J is TRBJ1-2; no definite D call. The V and J ends lost 3 bases and 4 bases respectively, with 12 bases between them. CDR1 is LNHNV and CDR2 is YYDKDF in the germline V gene (reference sequence). The CDR3 is 14 residues long. This chain's CDR3 is CATSRGSDAYGYTF. CDR3 in DNA: TGTGCCACCAGCAGGGGGTCGGACGCCTATGGCTACACCTTC.

The genes are TRBV2 and TRBJ2-7; D gene uncertain. The CDR3 is 12 residues long. CDR1 is SNHLY and CDR2 is FYNNEI in the germline V gene. V was shortened by 6 bases and J by 4 bases, with 10 bases between the two germline ends. The CDR3 is CASRFLGYEQYF. The CDR3 bases are TGTGCCAGCAGGTTTTTGGGGTACGAGCAGTACTTC.

V gene TRBV11-3 combines with J gene TRBJ2-7; 8 positions match TRBD2. V shed 5 bases, J shed 4 bases, and the junction held 7 bases outside the gene matches. CDR1 is SGHNT, CDR2 YENEEA, per germline. This CDR3 comprises 14 residues. Here the CDR3 reads CASSPGLGHYEQYF. DNA of the CDR3: TGTGCCAGCAGCCCGGGACTAGGGCATTACGAGCAGTACTTC.